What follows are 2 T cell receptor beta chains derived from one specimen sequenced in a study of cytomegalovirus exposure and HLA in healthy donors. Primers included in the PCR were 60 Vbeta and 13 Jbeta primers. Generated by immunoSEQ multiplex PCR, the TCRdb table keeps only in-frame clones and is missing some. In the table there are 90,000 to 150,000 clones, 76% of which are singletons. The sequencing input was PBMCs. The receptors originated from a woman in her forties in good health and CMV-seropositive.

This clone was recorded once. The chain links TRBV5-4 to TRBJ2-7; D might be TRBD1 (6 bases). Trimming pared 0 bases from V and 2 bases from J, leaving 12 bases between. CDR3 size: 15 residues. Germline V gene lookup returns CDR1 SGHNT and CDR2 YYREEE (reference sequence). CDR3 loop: CASSLDRALTYEQYF. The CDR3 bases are TGTGCCAGCAGCTTGGACAGGGCTTTAACCTACGAGCAGTACTTC.

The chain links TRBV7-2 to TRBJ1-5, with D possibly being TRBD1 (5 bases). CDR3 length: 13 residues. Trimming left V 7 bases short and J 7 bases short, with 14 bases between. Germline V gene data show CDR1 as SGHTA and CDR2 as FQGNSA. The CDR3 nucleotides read TGTGCCAGCACCTGGGGGGGAGGGCAGCCCCAGCATTTT. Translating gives CASTWGGGQPQHF.